This is a list of T cell receptor beta chains from one sample in a study of cytomegalovirus exposure and HLA in healthy donors. TCRdb's copy holds only in-frame clones and misses some; the assay was immunoSEQ multiplex PCR. The sample contains 150,000 to 200,000 clones, 80% of which appear only once. The sequencing input was PBMCs. The source of these receptors is a woman in her 30s in good health and CMV-seronegative. Both conserved end residues are part of each CDR3. Not every row has a clone size; where given, it reads once, few, many or a size class.

length: 17
V: TRBV5-1
J: TRBJ2-2
size: few
CDR3: CASSPGGTGGMAGELFF

length: 17
V: TRBV5-4
J: TRBJ2-3
size: once
CDR3: CASSLAHAGGARDTQYF

length: 14
V: TRBV2
J: TRBJ1-2
size: .
CDR3: CASSEFSANYGYTF

length: 13
V: TRBV7-9
J: TRBJ1-2
size: .
CDR3: CASSLGTGGGYTF

length: 15
V: TRBV5-6
J: TRBJ1-4
size: .
CDR3: CASSFEGRVGGKLFF

length: 15
V: TRBV5-1
J: TRBJ1-2
size: .
CDR3: CASSLFLTGENGYTF

length: 15
V: TRBV6-1
J: TRBJ2-7
size: .
CDR3: CASSRLAGVAYEQYF

length: 15
V: TRBV6-1
J: TRBJ1-5
size: once
CDR3: CASSEAGRGNQPQHF

length: 16
V: TRBV5-1
J: TRBJ2-7
size: .
CDR3: CASSLAVDRFSYEQYF

length: 12
V: TRBV5-6
J: TRBJ1-1
size: few
CDR3: CASSLVTGGAFF

length: 13
V: TRBV5-4
J: TRBJ2-7
size: .
CDR3: CASSLDRDYEQYF

length: 16
V: TRBV5-1
J: TRBJ1-6
size: .
CDR3: CASSLDGRIDNSPLHF

length: 13
V: TRBV30
J: TRBJ1-1
size: .
CDR3: CAWSVGGFAEAFF

length: 15
V: TRBV5-5
J: TRBJ2-7
size: few
CDR3: CASSSGTGGPYEQYF

length: 15
V: TRBV7-3
J: TRBJ2-7
size: .
CDR3: CASSLSGGDPREQYF

length: 14
V: TRBV2
J: TRBJ1-2
size: .
CDR3: CASRTGGLVVGYTF

length: 16
V: TRBV9
J: TRBJ2-5
size: .
CDR3: CASSPRRAGEWETQYF

length: 14
V: TRBV7-9
J: TRBJ2-7
size: .
CDR3: CASSSLDRTYEQYF

length: 16
V: TRBV15
J: TRBJ2-3
size: .
CDR3: CATRTGLAVSTDTQYF